This T cell receptor (beta chain) was captured in a study of T cells in localized non-small cell lung cancer. Study-level points and caveats: Appearing in adjacent lung were a median about 60 of the top 100 tumor clones. Because researchers sequenced only one region of the tumor, heterogeneity is still possible.

On this clone: Its target is unknown.

Only in-frame clones appear in the TCRdb table, and some are missing; sequencing was by immunoSEQ multiplex PCR. The repertoire has 600 to 650 clones, around a quarter of them found once; the top ten carry around 20%. This clonotype originated in a woman aged 35 to 70 with stage III lung adenocarcinoma. Material: lung tumor tissue, obtained before any cancer treatment.

In DNA, the CDR3 is TGTGCCAGTAGTCCGGCGGGGGTTGAAAAACTGTTTTTT. Translated: CASSPAGVEKLFF. The chain recombines TRBV19 with TRBJ1-4, with D possibly matching TRBD1 (5 bases). There are 13 residues in the CDR3. Germline-derived CDR1 and CDR2 are LNHDA and SQIVND (reference sequence). V was clipped by 5 bases and J by 7 bases, with 11 bases between them. The complete variable domain, with remaining parts taken from reference TRBV19 and TRBJ1-4, reads DGGITQSPKYLFRKEGQNVTLSCEQNLNHDAMYWYRQDPGQGLRLIYYSQIVNDFQKGDIAEGYSVSREKKESFPLTVTSAQKNPTAFYLCASSPAGVEKLFFGSGTQLSVL.